This TCR beta chain came from a study of blood T cells in healthy people across ages. General study results and limits: Both naive CD4+ cell counts and diversity were greater in long-lived donors than in aged donors.

To note about this clonotype: Its antigen is as yet unknown. The junction and the germline gene differ at one end; a read error may be behind it.

This CDR3 has 12 residues. Sample-barcoded 5' priming and a J-beta primer mix drove a second PCR of roughly 6 to 12 cycles. The authors tagged each cDNA molecule using a template-switch adaptor with 12 random nucleotides. CDR3-containing paired-end reads numbered at least 2.5 million in each sample. One entry per CDR3 protein results from TCRdb running MiXCR on the 5' RACE reads. The data show hundreds of thousands of distinct CDR3 sequences, roughly half seen once. The receptor was isolated from a woman aged 80 or over in good health. This chain connects TRBV12-3 or TRBV12-4 to TRBJ1-4; no reliable D call. The sequencing sample was made of blood. The CDR3 loop is CASSPREEKPFF. DNA for the CDR3: TGTGCCAGCAGTCCCCGGGAGGAAAAACCGTTTTTT.